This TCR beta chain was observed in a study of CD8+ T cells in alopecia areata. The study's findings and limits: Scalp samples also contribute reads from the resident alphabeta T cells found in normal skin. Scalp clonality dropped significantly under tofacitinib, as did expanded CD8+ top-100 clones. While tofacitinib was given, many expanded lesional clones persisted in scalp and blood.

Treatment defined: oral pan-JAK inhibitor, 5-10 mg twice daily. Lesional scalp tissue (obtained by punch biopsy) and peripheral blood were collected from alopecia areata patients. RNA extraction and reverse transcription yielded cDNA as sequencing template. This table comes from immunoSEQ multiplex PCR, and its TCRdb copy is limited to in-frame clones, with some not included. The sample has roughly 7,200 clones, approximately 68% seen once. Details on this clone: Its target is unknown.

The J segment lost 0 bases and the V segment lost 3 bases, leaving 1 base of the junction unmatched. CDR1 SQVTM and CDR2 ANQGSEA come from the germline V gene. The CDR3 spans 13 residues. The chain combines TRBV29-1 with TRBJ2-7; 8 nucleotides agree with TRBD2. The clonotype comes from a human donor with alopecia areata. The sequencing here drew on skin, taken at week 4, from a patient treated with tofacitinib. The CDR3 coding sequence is TGCAGCGTTGACAGCGGGGGCTCCTACGAGCAGTACTTC. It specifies CSVDSGGSYEQYF.